Listed here are 24 T cell receptor beta chains from one sample, sequenced in a study of T cell responses to AZD1222 COVID-19 vaccine. Only in-frame clones appear in the TCRdb table, and some are missing; sequencing was by immunoSEQ multiplex PCR. Of 82,000 or so clones in the sample, more than 85% were seen once. The specimen was peripheral blood, collected on day 0 of AZD1222 vaccination. These TCRs come from an adult in good health.

This sequence joins TRBV24-1 and TRBJ1-2; TRBD1 aligns across 8 bases. The CDR3 covers 14 residues. CDR1 and CDR2 (germline): KGHDR, SFDVKD. V was clipped by 6 bases and J by 0 bases; unmatched bases: 2. CDR3 in amino acids: CATSQGAPNYGYTF. The DNA for the CDR3 is TGTGCCACCAGTCAGGGGGCCCCTAACTATGGCTACACCTTC.

The chain is built from TRBV6-2 or TRBV6-3 and TRBJ1-1, with D maybe TRBD1 (6 bases). The length of the CDR3 is 16 residues. The germline V gene has CDR1 MNHEY and CDR2 SVGEGT. The V end was cut by 2 bases, the J end by 2 bases, with 15 bases between. The CDR3 bases are TGTGCCAGCAGTTACGGGAGGGGGGAAATAAACACTGAAGCTTTCTTT. Translation: CASSYGRGEINTEAFF.

The chain is built from TRBV19 and TRBJ2-6; a weak D match, TRBD1 (5 bases). Per the germline V gene, CDR1 is LNHDA and CDR2 is SQIVND (reference sequence). The V end was cut by 4 bases, the J end by 4 bases, with 8 bases between. CDR3 length: 14 residues. The CDR3, as DNA: TGTGCCAGTAGTACAGGGTCAGGGGCCAACGTCCTGACTTTC. This encodes CASSTGSGANVLTF.

This chain joins TRBV27 and TRBJ1-6, with 9 bases aligning to TRBD1. V shed 2 bases, J shed 7 bases, and the junction held 3 bases outside the gene matches. Germline CDR1 is MNHEY and CDR2 is SMNVEV (reference sequence). CDR3 size: 15 residues. CDR3 amino acids: CASSLKGQGNSPLHF. For the CDR3, the DNA is TGTGCCAGCAGTTTAAAGGGACAGGGAAATTCACCCCTCCACTTT.

The chain couples TRBV5-6 to TRBJ2-7, with 9 bases matching TRBD1. The CDR3 sequence is 12 residues long. Germline-derived CDR1 and CDR2 are SGHDT and YYEEEE. Losses at the gene ends were 3 bases for V and 9 bases for J; bases not matched to a gene: 4. Here the CDR3 DNA reads TGTGCCAGCAGCTATACAGGGGGCGGGCAGTACTTC. Its translation: CASSYTGGGQYF.

The chain recombines TRBV5-1 with TRBJ2-3; TRBD1 or TRBD2 may be the D gene (5 bases each). The CDR3 contains 15 residues. The germline V gene has CDR1 SGHRS and CDR2 YFSETQ. The V and J ends lost 6 bases and 2 bases respectively, with 16 bases between them. The CDR3: CASTRSRDDTDTQYF. Here the CDR3 DNA reads TGCGCCAGCACGCGATCAAGGGACGACACAGATACGCAGTATTTT.

The chain couples TRBV10-3 to TRBJ1-5; no reliable D call. CDR3 length equals 13 residues. Germline CDR1 and CDR2: ENHRY and SYGVKD. V lost 2 bases to trimming and J lost 5 bases, with 7 bases between them. CDR3 nucleotides: TGTGCCATCAGTGAGGGGATCGATCAGCCCCAGCATTTT. Encoded protein: CAISEGIDQPQHF.

The V and J genes are TRBV6-2 or TRBV6-3 and TRBJ1-2; 7 bases fit TRBD1. The CDR3 spans 12 residues. The germline V gene encodes CDR1 MNHEY and CDR2 SVGEGT. The junction had 6 bases not matched to a gene; V was cut back by 6 bases and J by 8 bases. The CDR3 here is CASSQTGLGYTF. DNA for the CDR3: TGTGCCAGCAGCCAGACAGGGCTCGGCTACACCTTC.

The chain is built from TRBV19 and TRBJ1-2; a possible D gene is TRBD1 (6 bases). V was clipped by 9 bases and J by 6 bases, with 32 bases between them. Looked up from germline, CDR1 is LNHDA and CDR2 is SQIVND (reference sequence). The CDR3 extends over 18 amino acids. The CDR3 loop is CASRRNDHSGQIPNGYTF. In nucleotides, the CDR3 is TGTGCCAGCCGACGGAATGACCATTCCGGACAGATACCCAATGGCTACACCTTC.

The chain joins TRBV19 to TRBJ1-1, with D perhaps TRBD1 (5 bases). Between the trimmed V and J ends, which lost 3 bases and 1 base, there was a span of 9 bases. This CDR3 region has 14 residues. Germline CDR1 reads LNHDA; CDR2 reads SQIVND (reference sequence). CDR3 sequence reads: CASSINGGNTEAFF. The CDR3 DNA is TGTGCCAGTAGTATCAACGGGGGGAACACTGAAGCTTTCTTT.

The chain combines TRBV27 with TRBJ1-2; TRBD1 might be the D (6 bases). This CDR3 region has 13 residues. Trimming took off 4 bases at V and 4 bases at J, with 10 bases between the two ends. The germline V gene encodes CDR1 MNHEY and CDR2 SMNVEV (reference sequence). The CDR3 here is CASSWTAGYGYTF. The CDR3 DNA reads as TGTGCCAGCAGTTGGACAGCGGGCTATGGCTACACCTTC.

This clone was counted once. The chain combines TRBV7-4 with TRBJ2-1, with TRBD1 as a possible D gene (5 bases). The CDR3 length is 15 residues. Per germline, CDR1 SGHVT and CDR2 SQSDAQ. Deletions cut 2 bases from V and 5 bases from J, with 13 bases between. The DNA for the CDR3 is TGTGCCAGCAGCTTAATGGCAGGGCCCAACAATGAGCAGTTCTTC. It encodes CASSLMAGPNNEQFF. The full variable domain, completed using reference TRBV7-4 and TRBJ2-1, is GAGVSQSPRYKVAKRGRDVALRCDSISGHVTLYWYRQTLGQGSEVLTYSQSDAQRDKSGRPSGRFSAERPERSVSTLKIQRTEQGDSAVYLCASSLMAGPNNEQFFGPGTRLTVL.

This sequence joins TRBV7-2 and TRBJ2-3; D gene ambiguous. CDR1 SGHTA and CDR2 FQGNSA come from the germline V gene. V was shortened by 3 bases and J by 1 base, with 8 bases between the two germline ends. The CDR3 is made up of 14 amino acids. The CDR3 DNA follows: TGTGCCAGCAGCTTTTTTCCCGGCACAGATACGCAGTATTTT. The encoded protein is CASSFFPGTDTQYF.

The chain carries TRBV3-1 (or the pseudogene TRBV3-2) and TRBJ2-7; 7 nucleotides match TRBD2. The CDR3 has 13 amino acids. The germline CDR1 and CDR2 sequences are LGHDT and YNNKEL (reference sequence). The J segment lost 7 bases and the V segment lost 5 bases, leaving 8 bases of the junction unmatched. DNA for the CDR3: TGTGCCAGCAGCTCCTCTTCAGCGGGAGAGCAGTACTTC. This sequence encodes CASSSSSAGEQYF.

This clone was picked up one time. This sequence joins TRBV13 and TRBJ1-3, with D maybe TRBD1 (5 bases). V gave up 5 bases and J gave up 4 bases, with 15 bases separating them. The CDR3 sequence is 15 residues long. Germline V lookup: CDR1 PRHDT, CDR2 FYEKMQ (reference sequence). CDR3 nucleotides: TGTGCCAGCAGCGGAGGGGAACCGGGGGGAAACACCATATATTTT. Translation gives CASSGGEPGGNTIYF.

The genes are TRBV3-1 (or the pseudogene TRBV3-2) and TRBJ1-1; D uncertain. The V end was cut by 3 bases, the J end by 1 base, with 15 bases between. The CDR3 consists of 16 residues. Germline lookup yields CDR1 LGHDT and CDR2 YNNKEL (reference sequence). This chain's CDR3 is CASSHGKGFGNTEAFF. The CDR3 DNA sequence: TGTGCCAGCAGCCACGGCAAAGGGTTCGGGAACACTGAAGCTTTCTTT.

The chain carries TRBV19 and TRBJ1-5; 9 bases line up with TRBD1. Trimming removed 9 bases from V and 6 bases from J; junction bases left unmatched: 9. Looked up from germline, CDR1 is LNHDA and CDR2 is SQIVND (reference sequence). The CDR3 is 14 amino acids. This CDR3 reads CASRPGQGSQPQHF. The CDR3 nucleotides are TGTGCCAGCCGACCGGGACAGGGTAGTCAGCCCCAGCATTTT.

V and J are TRBV27 and TRBJ2-2; 15 bases fit TRBD2. Per the germline V gene, CDR1 is MNHEY and CDR2 is SMNVEV (reference sequence). The CDR3 has 20 amino acids. The V gene end was trimmed by 5 bases and the J gene end by 3 bases; junction bases not matched to a gene: 13. The DNA of the CDR3 is TGTGCCAGCAGTCACCGACGGACTAGCGGGGGGGGTGTGTACACCGGGGAGCTGTTTTTT. Amino acid sequence: CASSHRRTSGGGVYTGELFF.

The chain recombines TRBV4-3 with TRBJ2-5; D is ambiguous. The CDR3 has 14 amino acids. Trimming left V 4 bases short and J 5 bases short, with 14 bases between. Germline V gives CDR1 LGHNA, CDR2 YSLEER. DNA for the CDR3: TGCGCCAGCAGCCCACGGACGGGCGGCGAGACCCAGTACTTC. Amino acid sequence: CASSPRTGGETQYF.

The CDR3 protein is CASSGVIGTTQHF. DNA for the CDR3: TGCGCCAGCAGTGGGGTGATAGGGACAACCCAGCATTTT. The rearrangement joins TRBV10-2 to TRBJ1-5; D possibly corresponds to TRBD1 (6 bases). Germline assignment: CDR1 WSHSY and CDR2 SAAADI. V was shortened by 4 bases and J by 11 bases, with 15 bases between the two germline ends. This CDR3 is built from 13 residues.

The chain recombines TRBV28 with TRBJ1-6; tentatively, D is TRBD1 (6 bases). The CDR3 is made up of 15 amino acids. CDR1 is MDHEN and CDR2 is SYDVKM in the germline V gene. The V end was cut by 7 bases, the J end by 6 bases, with 16 bases between. CDR3 sequence reads: CASTSPGAGNSPLHF. CDR3 DNA: TGTGCCAGCACGTCGCCAGGGGCGGGTAATTCACCCCTCCACTTT.

J is TRBJ2-3 and V is TRBV27; D gene uncertain. This CDR3 has 15 residues. The V end was cut by 1 base, the J end by 2 bases, with 10 bases between. Looked up from germline, CDR1 is MNHEY and CDR2 is SMNVEV (reference sequence). CDR3 loop: CASSLWETHTDTQYF. In DNA form, the CDR3 reads TGTGCCAGCAGTTTATGGGAAACCCACACAGATACGCAGTATTTT.

The rearrangement joins TRBV27 to TRBJ2-1, with D possibly being TRBD1 (6 bases). The germline CDR1 and CDR2 sequences are MNHEY and SMNVEV (reference sequence). V lost 5 bases to trimming and J lost 4 bases, with 18 bases between them. This CDR3 is 16 amino acids long. CDR3 DNA: TGTGCCAGCAGTATTGGACAGACCCTGGGGTACAATGAGCAGTTCTTC. Protein sequence: CASSIGQTLGYNEQFF.

The J gene is TRBJ2-5, the V gene TRBV2; a possible D gene is TRBD1 (6 bases). With 7 bases removed from V and 4 bases from J, the gap between germline ends came to 13 bases. The CDR3 totals 13 residues. CDR1 is SNHLY, CDR2 FYNNEI, per germline. The CDR3 DNA reads as TGTGCCAGCATACGACAGGAATCAGAGACCCAGTACTTC. Amino acid sequence: CASIRQESETQYF.